This is a list of T cell receptor beta chains from one sample in a study of T-cell reconstitution after alpha-beta-depleted transplantation in children. Each CDR3 protein gets one entry after TCRdb re-called the PCR reads with MiXCR. This sample has 600,000 or so distinct CDR3 sequences, with 23% found just once. Sequences were derived from PBMCs, mostly from graft donor cells, sampled 360 days after TCRalphabeta/CD19-depleted stem cell transplant. These receptors were collected from a boy under three years old who had a stem cell transplant for acute myeloid leukemia, so the T cells may come from the graft donor. Each CDR3 is given without its conserved first and last residue.

TRBV12-3/TRBV12-4	TRBJ2-5	ASSFYVAWGGETQY
TRBV29-1	TRBJ1-1	SVRRVENTEAF
TRBV30	TRBJ1-4	AWSEAGGNEKLF
TRBV20-1	TRBJ1-5	SARVVSLFNQPQH
TRBV11-2	TRBJ2-3	ASSLGGGQGRPTQY
TRBV12-3/TRBV12-4	TRBJ2-7	ASRSGGAEREY
TRBV20-1	TRBJ1-3	SARSLAGAKRNTIY
TRBV10-3	TRBJ2-5	AISDTGRLQETQY
TRBV20-1	TRBJ1-6	SASQGGSSYNSPLH
TRBV21-1	TRBJ1-5	ASSTQGASNQPQH
TRBV24-1	TRBJ2-3	ATSSKTGSGLQY
TRBV29-1	TRBJ1-1	SAPSGAEAF
TRBV7-2	TRBJ2-7	ASSLSSASGNPY
TRBV20-1	TRBJ2-5	SAPRSRFPLEETQY
TRBV12-3/TRBV12-4	TRBJ2-5	ASTPPEGGETQY